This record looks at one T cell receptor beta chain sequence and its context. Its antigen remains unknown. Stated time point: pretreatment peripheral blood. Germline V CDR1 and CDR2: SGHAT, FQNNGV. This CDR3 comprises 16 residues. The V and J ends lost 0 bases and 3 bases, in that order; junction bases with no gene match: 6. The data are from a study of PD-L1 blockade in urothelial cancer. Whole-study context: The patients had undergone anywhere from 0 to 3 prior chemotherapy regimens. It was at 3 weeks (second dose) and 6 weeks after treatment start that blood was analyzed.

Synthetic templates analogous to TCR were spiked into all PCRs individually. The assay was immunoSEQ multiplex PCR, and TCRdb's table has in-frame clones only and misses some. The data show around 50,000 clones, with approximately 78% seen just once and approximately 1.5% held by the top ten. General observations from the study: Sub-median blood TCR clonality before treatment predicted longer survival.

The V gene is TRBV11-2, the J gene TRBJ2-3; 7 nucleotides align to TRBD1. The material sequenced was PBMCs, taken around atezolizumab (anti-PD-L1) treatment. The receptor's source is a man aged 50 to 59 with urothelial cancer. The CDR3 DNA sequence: TGTGCCAGCAGCTTAGAAGGCAGGGGGAAGACAGATACGCAGTATTTT. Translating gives CASSLEGRGKTDTQYF.